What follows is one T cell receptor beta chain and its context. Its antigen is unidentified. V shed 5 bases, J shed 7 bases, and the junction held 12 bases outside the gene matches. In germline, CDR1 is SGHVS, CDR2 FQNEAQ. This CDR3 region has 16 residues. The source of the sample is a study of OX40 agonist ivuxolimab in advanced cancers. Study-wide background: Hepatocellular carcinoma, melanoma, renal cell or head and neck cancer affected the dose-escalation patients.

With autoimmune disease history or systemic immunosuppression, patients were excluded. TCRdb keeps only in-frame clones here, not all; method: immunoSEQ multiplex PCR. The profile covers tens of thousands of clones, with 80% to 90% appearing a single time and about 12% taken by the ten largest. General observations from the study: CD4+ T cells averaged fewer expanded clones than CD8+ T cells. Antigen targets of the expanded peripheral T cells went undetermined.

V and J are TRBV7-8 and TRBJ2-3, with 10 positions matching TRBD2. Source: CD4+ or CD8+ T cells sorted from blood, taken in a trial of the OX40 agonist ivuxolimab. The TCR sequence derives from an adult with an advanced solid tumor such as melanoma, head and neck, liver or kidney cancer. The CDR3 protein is CASSPTQREGRHTQYF. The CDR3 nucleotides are TGTGCCAGCAGCCCAACTCAGCGGGAGGGCCGGCATACGCAGTATTTT.